This T cell receptor (beta chain) was sequenced in a study of blood T cell repertoires in COVID-19. Overall study context: Samples of COVID-19 (acute and convalescent) were obtained from the United States, Italy and Spain. Sources were T cells, B-cell-depleted T cells, or PBMCs; the material itself was cDNA or gDNA.

In the study's own analysis: From reference gene primer amplification, estimates of nucleated cell counts were derived. Only in-frame clones appear in the TCRdb table, and some are missing; sequencing was by immunoSEQ multiplex PCR. V and J calls and clone size are those listed in that table; D and trimming were worked out from the DNA. Among 470,000 or so clones, approximately 90% were seen once, and the ten largest hold approximately 4.5%. The clonotype was recovered from a woman in her 30s with acute or convalescent COVID-19. The sample comprised peripheral blood.

CDR3 DNA: TGTGCCAGCAGCAAACACCAGGGGGCGGCCTACGAGCAGTACTTC. As protein: CASSKHQGAAYEQYF. The chain couples TRBV21-1 to TRBJ2-7; the table's D gene call, TRBD1, was not cross checked with the DNA. TRBV21-1 is a documented pseudogene. CDR3 length: 15 residues.